The clone carrying this T cell receptor (beta chain) was counted many times. Preparation of the TCRbeta library used unique molecular identifiers. TCRdb re-derived calls from the PCR reads in MiXCR, one entry per CDR3 protein. The sample comprises some 200,000 distinct CDR3 sequences, approximately 9.5% of which are singletons, and less than 8% rests with the top ten. The entry originates in a study of T-cell reconstitution after alpha-beta-depleted transplantation in children. Germline assignment: CDR1 LGHDT and CDR2 YNNKEL (reference sequence). Deletions cut 0 bases from V and 5 bases from J, with 16 bases between. The CDR3 extends over 16 amino acids.

The sample was PBMCs from the stem cell graft donor, taken from the stem cell graft. This clonotype was sampled from a human donor who donated a stem cell graft to a child with acute lymphoblastic leukemia. J is TRBJ1-1 and V is TRBV3-1; D ambiguous. Written as DNA, the CDR3 is TGTGCCAGCAGCCAAGAACCCCTTTTGGGCGGGACTGAAGCTTTCTTT. This codes for CASSQEPLLGGTEAFF.